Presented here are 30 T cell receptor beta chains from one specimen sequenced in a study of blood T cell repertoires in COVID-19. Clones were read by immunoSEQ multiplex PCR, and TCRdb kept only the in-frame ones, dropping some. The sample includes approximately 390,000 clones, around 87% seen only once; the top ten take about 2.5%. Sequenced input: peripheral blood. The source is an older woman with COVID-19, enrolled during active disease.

In nucleotides, the CDR3 is TGTGCCAGCAGCCAAGTGAGCATAACCTATAATTCACCCCTCCACTTT. Its translation: CASSQVSITYNSPLHF. V usage is TRBV4-2 and J usage is TRBJ1-6; D gene uncertain. The CDR3 loop spans 16 amino acids. Germline-derived CDR1 and CDR2 are LGHNA and YNFKEQ. The ends were cut back, 1 base at V and 2 bases at J, with 9 bases in the middle.

Written as DNA, the CDR3 is TGTGCCAGCAGGCAGGGTTCTGGCTACACCTTC. Translating it yields CASRQGSGYTF. V gene TRBV2 combines with J gene TRBJ1-2; a weak D match, TRBD1 (5 bases). CDR3 size: 11 residues. Germline V gene sequence: CDR1 SNHLY, CDR2 FYNNEI. Trimming shortened V by 6 bases and J by 7 bases, and 9 bases separated the two germline ends.

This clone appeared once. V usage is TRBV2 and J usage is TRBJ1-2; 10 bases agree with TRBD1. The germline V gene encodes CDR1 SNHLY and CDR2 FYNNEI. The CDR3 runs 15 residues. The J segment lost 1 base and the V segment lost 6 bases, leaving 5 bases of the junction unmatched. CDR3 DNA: TGTGCCAGCAGAGGGGACAGGGGCGGTAACTATGGCTACACCTTC. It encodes CASRGDRGGNYGYTF.

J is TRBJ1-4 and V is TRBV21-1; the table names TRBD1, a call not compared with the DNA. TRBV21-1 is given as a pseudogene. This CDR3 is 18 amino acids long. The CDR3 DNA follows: TGTGCCAGCAGCAAAGTGGCTCTCACAGGCCCATTTAATGAAAAACTGTTTTTT. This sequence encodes CASSKVALTGPFNEKLFF.

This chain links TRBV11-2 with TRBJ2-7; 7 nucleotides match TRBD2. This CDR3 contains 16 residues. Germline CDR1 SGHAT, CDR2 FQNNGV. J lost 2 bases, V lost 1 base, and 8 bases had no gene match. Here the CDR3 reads CASSLGLLAATYEQYF. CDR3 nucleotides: TGTGCCAGCAGCTTAGGTCTGCTAGCGGCCACCTACGAGCAGTACTTC.

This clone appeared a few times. The chain's CDR3 is CATSPSGLETQYF. The CDR3 nucleotides read TGTGCCACCAGCCCGTCGGGTCTAGAGACCCAGTACTTC. The V gene is TRBV24-1, the J gene TRBJ2-5, with D unresolved. This CDR3 region has 13 residues. CDR1 is KGHDR and CDR2 is SFDVKD in the germline V gene. Trimming shortened V by 7 bases and J by 4 bases, and 12 bases separated the two germline ends.

In nucleotides, the CDR3 is TGTGCCAGTAGTACCGCAGGGGGCGCTGAGAATGGCTACACCTTC. It translates to CASSTAGGAENGYTF. The chain links TRBV19 to TRBJ1-2; TRBD1 aligns across 8 bases. V was clipped by 4 bases and J by 6 bases; unmatched bases: 10. Germline CDR1 reads LNHDA; CDR2 reads SQIVND (reference sequence). The CDR3 extends over 15 amino acids.

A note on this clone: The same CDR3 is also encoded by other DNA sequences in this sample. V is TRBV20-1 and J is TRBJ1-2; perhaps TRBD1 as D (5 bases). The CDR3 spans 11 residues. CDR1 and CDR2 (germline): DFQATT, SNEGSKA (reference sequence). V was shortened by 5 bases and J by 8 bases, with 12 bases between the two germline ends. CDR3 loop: CSAPGSRGYTF. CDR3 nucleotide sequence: TGCAGTGCTCCAGGGTCGAGGGGCTACACCTTC.

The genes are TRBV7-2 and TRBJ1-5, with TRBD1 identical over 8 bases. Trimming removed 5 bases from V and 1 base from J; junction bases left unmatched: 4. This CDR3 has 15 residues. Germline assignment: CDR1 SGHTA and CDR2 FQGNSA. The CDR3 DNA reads TGTGCCAGCAGCCCCGGGACAGGAAGCAATCAGCCCCAGCATTTT. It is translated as CASSPGTGSNQPQHF.

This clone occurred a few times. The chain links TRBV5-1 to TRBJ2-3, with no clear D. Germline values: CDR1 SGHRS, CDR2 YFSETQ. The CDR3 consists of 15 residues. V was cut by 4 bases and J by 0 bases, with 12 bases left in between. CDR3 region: CASSVDNPSTDTQYF. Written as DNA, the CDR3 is TGCGCCAGCAGCGTTGACAACCCTAGCACAGATACGCAGTATTTT.

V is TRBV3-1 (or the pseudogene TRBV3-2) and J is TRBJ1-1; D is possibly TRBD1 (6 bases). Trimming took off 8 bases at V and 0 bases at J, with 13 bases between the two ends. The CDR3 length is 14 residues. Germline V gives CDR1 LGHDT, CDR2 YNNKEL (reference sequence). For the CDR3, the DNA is TGTGCCAGCGGGTACAGGGCCATGAACACTGAAGCTTTCTTT. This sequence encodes CASGYRAMNTEAFF.

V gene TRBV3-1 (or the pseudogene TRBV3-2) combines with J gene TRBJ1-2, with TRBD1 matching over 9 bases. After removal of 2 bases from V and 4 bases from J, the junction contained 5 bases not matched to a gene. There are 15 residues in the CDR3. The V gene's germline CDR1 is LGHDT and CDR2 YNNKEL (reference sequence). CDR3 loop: CASSQTGTGLYGYTF. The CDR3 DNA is TGTGCCAGCAGCCAAACCGGGACAGGGCTCTATGGCTACACCTTC.

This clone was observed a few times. CDR3 sequence reads: CASSFIYSGNTIYF. The CDR3 coding sequence is TGTGCCAGCAGCTTTATATACTCTGGAAACACCATATATTTT. The chain employs TRBV7-9 and TRBJ1-3; D unclear. CDR3 length: 14 residues. In germline, CDR1 is SEHNR, CDR2 FQNEAQ (reference sequence). V was pared by 3 bases and J by 0 bases, with 6 bases between. Full variable domain (missing parts from reference TRBV7-9 and TRBJ1-3): DTGVSQNPRHKITKRGQNVTFRCDPISEHNRLYWYRQTLGQGPEFLTYFQNEAQLEKSRLLSDRFSAERPKGSFSTLEIQRTEQGDSAMYLCASSFIYSGNTIYFGEGSWLTVV.

CDR3 loop: CASSEGGDDNEQFF. As DNA, the CDR3 is TGTGCCAGCAGCGAGGGCGGGGACGACAATGAGCAGTTCTTC. This rearrangement joins TRBV9 to TRBJ2-1; D might be TRBD2 (6 bases). The CDR3 runs 14 residues. Germline CDR1 and CDR2: SGDLS and YYNGEE. V lost 3 bases and J 5 bases, leaving 12 bases between the germline ends.

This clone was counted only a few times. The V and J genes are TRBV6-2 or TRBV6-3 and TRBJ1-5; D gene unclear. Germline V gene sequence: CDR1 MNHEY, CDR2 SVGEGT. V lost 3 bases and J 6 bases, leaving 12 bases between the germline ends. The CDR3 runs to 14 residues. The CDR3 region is CASSYRELLQPQHF. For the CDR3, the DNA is TGTGCCAGCAGTTATCGGGAATTACTTCAGCCCCAGCATTTT.

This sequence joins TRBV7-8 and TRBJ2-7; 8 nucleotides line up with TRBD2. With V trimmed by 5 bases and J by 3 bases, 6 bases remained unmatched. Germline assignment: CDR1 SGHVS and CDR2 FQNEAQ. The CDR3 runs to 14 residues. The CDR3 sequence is CASSLIAGNYEQYF. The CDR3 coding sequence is TGTGCCAGCAGCCTGATAGCGGGGAACTACGAGCAGTACTTC.

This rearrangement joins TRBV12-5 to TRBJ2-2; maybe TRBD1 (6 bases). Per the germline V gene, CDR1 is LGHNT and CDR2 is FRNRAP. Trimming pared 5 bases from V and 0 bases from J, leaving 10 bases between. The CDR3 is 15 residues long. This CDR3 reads CASGTQGTNTGELFF. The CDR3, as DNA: TGTGCTAGTGGTACACAGGGAACGAACACCGGGGAGCTGTTTTTT.

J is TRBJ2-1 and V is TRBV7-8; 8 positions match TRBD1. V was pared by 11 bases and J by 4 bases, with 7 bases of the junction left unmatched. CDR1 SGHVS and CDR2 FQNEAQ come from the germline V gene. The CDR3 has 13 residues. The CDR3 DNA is TGTGCCGGTGGAGACAGGGGATACAATGAGCAGTTCTTC. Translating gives CAGGDRGYNEQFF.

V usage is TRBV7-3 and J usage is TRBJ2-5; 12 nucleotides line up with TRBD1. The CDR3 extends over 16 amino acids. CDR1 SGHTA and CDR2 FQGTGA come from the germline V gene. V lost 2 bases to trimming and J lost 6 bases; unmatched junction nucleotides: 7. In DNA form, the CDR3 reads TGTGCCAGCAGCTTATCCGGGACAGGGGGCGTCAAGACCCAGTACTTC. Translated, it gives CASSLSGTGGVKTQYF.

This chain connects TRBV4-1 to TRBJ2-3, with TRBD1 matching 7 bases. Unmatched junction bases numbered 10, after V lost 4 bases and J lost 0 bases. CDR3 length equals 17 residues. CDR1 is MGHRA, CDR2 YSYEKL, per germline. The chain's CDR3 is CASSPPDRPISTDTQYF. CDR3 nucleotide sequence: TGCGCCAGCAGCCCGCCGGACAGGCCAATTAGCACAGATACGCAGTATTTT.

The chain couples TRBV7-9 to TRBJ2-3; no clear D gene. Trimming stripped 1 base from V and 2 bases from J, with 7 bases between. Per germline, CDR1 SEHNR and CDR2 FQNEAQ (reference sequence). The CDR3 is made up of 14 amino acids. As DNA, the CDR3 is TGTGCCAGCAGCTTAGGTCCCAACACAGATACGCAGTATTTT. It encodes CASSLGPNTDTQYF. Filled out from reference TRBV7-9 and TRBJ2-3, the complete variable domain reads DTGVSQNPRHKITKRGQNVTFRCDPISEHNRLYWYRQTLGQGPEFLTYFQNEAQLEKSRLLSDRFSAERPKGSFSTLEIQRTEQGDSAMYLCASSLGPNTDTQYFGPGTRLTVL.

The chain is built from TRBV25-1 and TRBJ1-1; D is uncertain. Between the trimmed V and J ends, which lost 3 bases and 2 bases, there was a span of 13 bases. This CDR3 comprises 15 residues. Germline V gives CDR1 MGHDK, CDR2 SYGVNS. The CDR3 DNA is TGTGCCAGCAGTGACCCTAGAACTATTAACACTGAAGCTTTCTTT. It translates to CASSDPRTINTEAFF. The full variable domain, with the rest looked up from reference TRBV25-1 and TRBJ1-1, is EADIYQTPRYLVIGTGKKITLECSQTMGHDKMYWYQQDPGMELHLIHYSYGVNSTEKGDLSSESTVSRIRTEHFPLTLESARPSHTSQYLCASSDPRTINTEAFFGQGTRLTVV.

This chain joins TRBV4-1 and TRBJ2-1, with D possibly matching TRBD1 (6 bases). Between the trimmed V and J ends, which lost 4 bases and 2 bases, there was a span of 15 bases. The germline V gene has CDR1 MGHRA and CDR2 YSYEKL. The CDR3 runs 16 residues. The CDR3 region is CASSPPQNRAYNEQFF. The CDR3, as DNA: TGCGCCAGCAGCCCTCCCCAAAACAGGGCCTACAATGAGCAGTTCTTC.

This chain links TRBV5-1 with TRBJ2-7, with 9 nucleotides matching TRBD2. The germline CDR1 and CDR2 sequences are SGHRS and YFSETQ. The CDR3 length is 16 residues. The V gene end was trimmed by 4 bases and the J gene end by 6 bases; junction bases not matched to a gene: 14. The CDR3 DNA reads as TGCGCCAGCAGCAGGATGGTAGCGGGGGTTCTGAGCGAGCAGTACTTC. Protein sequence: CASSRMVAGVLSEQYF.

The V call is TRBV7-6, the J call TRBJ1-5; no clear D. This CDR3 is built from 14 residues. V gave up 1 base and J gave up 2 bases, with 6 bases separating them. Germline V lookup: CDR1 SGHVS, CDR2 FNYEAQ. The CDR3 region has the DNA TGTGCCAGCAGCTTAGAGGGAGGCAATCAGCCCCAGCATTTT. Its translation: CASSLEGGNQPQHF.

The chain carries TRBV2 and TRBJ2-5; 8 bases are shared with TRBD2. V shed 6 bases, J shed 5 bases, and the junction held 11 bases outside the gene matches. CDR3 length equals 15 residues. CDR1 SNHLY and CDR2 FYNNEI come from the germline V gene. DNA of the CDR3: TGTGCCAGCAGCAGAGCGGGGGCCTCCTTCGAGACCCAGTACTTC. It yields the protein CASSRAGASFETQYF.

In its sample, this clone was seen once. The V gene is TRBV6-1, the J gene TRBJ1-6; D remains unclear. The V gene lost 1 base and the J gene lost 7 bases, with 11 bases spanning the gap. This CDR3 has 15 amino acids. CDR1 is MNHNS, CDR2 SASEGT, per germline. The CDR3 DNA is TGTGCCAGCAGTGAAGGGAGACGCAACAATTCACCCCTCCACTTT. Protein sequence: CASSEGRRNNSPLHF.

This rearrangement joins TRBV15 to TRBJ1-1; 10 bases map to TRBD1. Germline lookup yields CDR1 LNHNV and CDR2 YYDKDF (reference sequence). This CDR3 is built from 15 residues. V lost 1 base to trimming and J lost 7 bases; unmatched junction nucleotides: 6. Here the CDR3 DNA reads TGTGCCACCAGCAGAGGCGGGACAGGGGCGGTTGAAGCTTTCTTT. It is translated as CATSRGGTGAVEAFF.

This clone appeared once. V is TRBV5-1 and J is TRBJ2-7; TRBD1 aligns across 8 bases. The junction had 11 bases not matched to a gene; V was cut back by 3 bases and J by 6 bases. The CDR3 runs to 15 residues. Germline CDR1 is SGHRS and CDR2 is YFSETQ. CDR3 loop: CASSSPGQGIGEQYF. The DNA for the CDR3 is TGCGCCAGCAGCTCACCAGGACAGGGAATAGGCGAGCAGTACTTC.

CDR3 sequence: CASRTGENTGELFF. In nucleotides, the CDR3 is TGTGCCAGTAGGACAGGGGAGAACACCGGGGAGCTGTTTTTT. This chain connects TRBV5-4 to TRBJ2-2; 9 bases agree with TRBD1. V shed 8 bases and J 1 base; nucleotides not matched to a gene: 3. The CDR3 runs to 14 residues. Germline CDR1 and CDR2: SGHNT and YYREEE (reference sequence).